This TCR beta chain was documented in a study of T-cell reconstitution after alpha-beta-depleted transplantation in children. In its sample, this clonotype was seen a few times. Antigen specificity is unknown. Study observations and caveats: Where alpha-beta T cells came from about two months after transplant was reportedly several hundred expanded graft clones. Among T cells one year after transplant, newly produced cells accounted for most counts and diversity. Surviving thymic progenitors and recipient T cells were the source of high TCRbeta diversity at day 60 in some patients.

The TCRbeta library was prepared with unique molecular identifiers. Each CDR3 protein is one row after TCRdb ran MiXCR on the PCR reads. Of around 490,000 distinct CDR3 sequences in the sample, 10% to 12% are singletons; the top ten hold 12% to 15%. This TCR was sampled from a female patient aged 2 to 10 who had a stem cell transplant for aplastic anemia, so the T cells may come from the graft donor. This sample comprised PBMCs, mostly from graft donor cells, obtained 180 days after TCRalphabeta/CD19-depleted stem cell transplant.

The CDR3: CASSSTPDRITDTQYF. The CDR3 nucleotides read TGTGCCAGCAGCTCAACACCGGACAGGATCACAGATACGCAGTATTTT. The chain joins TRBV7-9 to TRBJ2-3; 7 bases are a match to TRBD1. Germline V gene lookup returns CDR1 SEHNR and CDR2 FQNEAQ (reference sequence). The ends lost 4 bases at V and 2 bases at J; junction bases unmatched: 9. The CDR3 contains 16 residues.